This T cell receptor (beta chain) is drawn from a study of post-analysis software for immune sequencing data. Study outcomes and limitations: Comparison of patients with controls showed five TRBV segments more frequent in patients, TRBV5-6, TRBV5-1 and TRBV20-1 among them.

Concerning this clonotype itself: What it binds is not known.

Tagging with unique molecular identifiers was a feature of the TCR beta cDNA libraries. TCRdb re-called the PCR reads through MiXCR, storing one row per CDR3 protein. The table records some 690,000 distinct CDR3 sequences, around 64% of them present only once. Trimming cost V 5 bases and J 0 bases, with 8 bases left between them. The CDR3 has 15 residues. The chain has TRBV12-3 or TRBV12-4 and TRBJ2-6; D gene ambiguous. The sequencing input was blood. The source of this sequence is a girl under 10 years old with multiple sclerosis. The CDR3 DNA is TGTGCCAGCAGTCCCCGGATCTCTGGGGCCAACGTCCTGACTTTC. Protein sequence: CASSPRISGANVLTF.